The 23 T cell receptor beta chains in this list originate from one sample, sequenced in a study of blood T cell repertoires in COVID-19 (dated by TCRdb to between 2020 and 2021). The method was the immunoSEQ multiplex PCR assay. Drawn from immuneACCESS, this table holds only the in-frame rearrangements with V and J called that TCRdb kept. Clones are partly lost; checked studies trace under half to an unresolved V gene and leave the rest unexplained. A total of more than 110,000 clones appear in this sample, approximately 85% of them only once. The ten largest clonotypes hold 2.5% to 3% of the sample. What was sequenced was peripheral blood. The receptor source for this set is a man aged 50 to 59 with acute or convalescent COVID-19.

This chain uses TRBV3-1 (or the pseudogene TRBV3-2) with TRBJ1-5; TRBD1 might be the D (5 bases). V shed 5 bases and J shed 5 bases, with 10 bases lying between them. This CDR3 region has 13 residues. Germline V gene data show CDR1 as LGHDT and CDR2 as YNNKEL (reference sequence). CDR3 DNA sequence: TGTGCCAGCAGCGGCAGGGAGGATCAGCCCCAGCATTTT. This sequence encodes CASSGREDQPQHF.

The V call is TRBV6-5, the J call TRBJ1-2; possibly TRBD1 for D (5 bases). Germline V gene data show CDR1 as MNHEY and CDR2 as SVGAGI. There are 13 residues in the CDR3. V lost 5 bases and J lost 1, with 8 bases in between. The CDR3 DNA is TGTGCCAGCAGTACACAGGTTAACTATGGCTACACCTTC. This codes for CASSTQVNYGYTF.

V is TRBV13 and J is TRBJ2-7; TRBD1 might be the D (6 bases). The CDR3 is 15 residues long. Trimming removed 5 bases from V and 2 bases from J, with 16 bases in between. Germline CDR1 reads PRHDT; CDR2 reads FYEKMQ (reference sequence). For the CDR3, the DNA is TGTGCCAGCAGCCCCCTGGGACAAGCCACCTACGAGCAGTACTTC. Translated: CASSPLGQATYEQYF.

The chain uses TRBV10-3 and TRBJ2-3; tentative D call: TRBD2 (5 bases). V gave up 7 bases and J gave up 2 bases, with 16 bases separating them. Germline CDR1 ENHRY, CDR2 SYGVKD. This CDR3 region has 15 residues. The CDR3 sequence is CAITPGEFHTDTQYF. CDR3 bases: TGTGCCATCACTCCCGGGGAGTTTCACACAGATACGCAGTATTTT.

The chain has TRBV6-1 and TRBJ1-5; 7 positions match TRBD1. V lost 2 bases and J lost 5; bases outside the gene matches: 9. Germline lookup yields CDR1 MNHNS and CDR2 SASEGT. The CDR3 loop spans 16 amino acids. CDR3 in DNA: TGTGCCAGCAGTGAATTTCGGACAGGATTCGATCAGCCCCAGCATTTT. This translates into CASSEFRTGFDQPQHF.

The CDR3 sequence is CASRLGVEETQYF. CDR3 nucleotides: TGTGCCAGCAGATTAGGGGTCGAAGAGACCCAGTACTTC. V gene TRBV5-5 combines with J gene TRBJ2-5, with D perhaps TRBD1 (5 bases). This CDR3 region has 13 residues. Germline assignment: CDR1 SGHKS and CDR2 YYEKEE (reference sequence). Trimming cost V 5 bases and J 3 bases, with 11 bases left between them.

The V gene is TRBV9, the J gene TRBJ2-5, with 12 nucleotides matching TRBD2. Looked up from germline, CDR1 is SGDLS and CDR2 is YYNGEE. Trimming cost V 3 bases and J 0 bases; bases outside gene matches: 6. CDR3 length equals 17 residues. The CDR3 nucleotides are TGTGCCAGCAGCGCTACTAGCGGGGGGAACAACCAAGAGACCCAGTACTTC. It specifies CASSATSGGNNQETQYF. The full variable domain, completed using reference TRBV9 and TRBJ2-5, is DSGVTQTPKHLITATGQRVTLRCSPRSGDLSVYWYQQSLDQGLQFLIQYYNGEERAKGNILERFSAQQFPDLHSELNLSSLELGDSALYFCASSATSGGNNQETQYFGPGTRLLVL.

This sequence joins TRBV7-2 and TRBJ2-1; D may be TRBD1 (6 bases). Trimming shortened V by 4 bases and J by 4 bases, and 11 bases separated the two germline ends. CDR1 and CDR2 (germline): SGHTA, FQGNSA. The CDR3 spans 14 residues. The CDR3 DNA reads TGTGCCAGCAGCTGGGGGCTAGGGTACAATGAGCAGTTCTTC. It specifies CASSWGLGYNEQFF.

The gene calls are TRBV6-5 and TRBJ1-1, with TRBD1 identical over 7 bases. V gave up 6 bases and J gave up 5 bases; unmatched junction bases: 12. Germline CDR1 reads MNHEY; CDR2 reads SVGAGI. The CDR3 runs 15 residues. The CDR3 reads CASRARQGQITEAFF. The DNA for the CDR3 is TGTGCCAGCAGGGCTCGACAGGGCCAGATAACTGAAGCTTTCTTT.

The gene calls are TRBV5-1 and TRBJ1-6; TRBD1 is a possible D gene (6 bases). The length of the CDR3 is 15 residues. In germline, CDR1 is SGHRS, CDR2 YFSETQ. With 0 bases removed from V and 10 bases from J, the gap between germline ends came to 14 bases. The CDR3 DNA follows: TGCGCCAGCAGCTTGGATCAGGGGATAGGGTCACCCCTCCACTTT. Its protein product is CASSLDQGIGSPLHF.

The rearrangement links TRBV12-3 or TRBV12-4 to TRBJ1-2; TRBD1 is a possible D gene (6 bases). The CDR3 has 13 amino acids. Trimming took 3 bases from V and 8 from J, leaving 13 bases between them. The CDR3 nucleotides are TGTGCCAGCAGTTTCCGACAGGCCCGGGGCTACACCTTC. Translating gives CASSFRQARGYTF.

This clone was detected a few times. The gene calls are TRBV3-1 (or the pseudogene TRBV3-2) and TRBJ1-2; D is unresolved. The germline V gene encodes CDR1 LGHDT and CDR2 YNNKEL (reference sequence). The CDR3 totals 16 residues. V was clipped by 1 base and J by 4 bases, with 16 bases between them. The CDR3 loop is CASSQGSIVQSYGYTF. In DNA form, the CDR3 reads TGTGCCAGCAGCCAAGGATCCATAGTACAGTCCTATGGCTACACCTTC.

The genes are TRBV3-1 (or the pseudogene TRBV3-2) and TRBJ1-4; D is possibly TRBD1 (5 bases). Germline V gene lookup returns CDR1 LGHDT and CDR2 YNNKEL (reference sequence). The CDR3 spans 16 residues. Trimming cost V 8 bases and J 5 bases, with 21 bases left between them. The CDR3 bases are TGTGCCAGCGCAAGCATGGGGGGGAGGGTAAATGAAAAACTGTTTTTT. This encodes CASASMGGRVNEKLFF.

The rearrangement uses TRBV10-3 and TRBJ1-1; D unresolved. CDR1 ENHRY and CDR2 SYGVKD come from the germline V gene. Trimming removed 2 bases at V and 3 bases at J, with 13 bases between. The CDR3 is 15 residues long. DNA for the CDR3: TGTGCCATCAGTGAGATGCAGGAGGCGGACACTGAAGCTTTCTTT. It specifies CAISEMQEADTEAFF.

This clone has more than one count but fewer than ten. V and J are TRBV4-2 and TRBJ1-4; unclear D gene. CDR3 length equals 15 residues. The V gene's germline CDR1 is LGHNA and CDR2 YNFKEQ. Trimming cost V 5 bases and J 8 bases, with 18 bases left between them. CDR3 in amino acids: CASSREGARGEKLFF. DNA for the CDR3: TGTGCCAGCAGCAGGGAGGGAGCGAGAGGGGAAAAACTGTTTTTT.

The chain combines TRBV19 with TRBJ1-1; D might be TRBD1 (6 bases). CDR1 and CDR2 (germline): LNHDA, SQIVND (reference sequence). V was shortened by 5 bases and J by 1 base, with 14 bases between the two germline ends. The CDR3 extends over 15 amino acids. The CDR3 sequence: CASSSPGDKNTEAFF. For the CDR3, the DNA is TGTGCCAGTAGTTCCCCCGGGGACAAGAACACTGAAGCTTTCTTT.

The gene calls are TRBV19 and TRBJ2-5; 9 bases are a match to TRBD1. Germline CDR1 LNHDA, CDR2 SQIVND (reference sequence). V lost 6 bases and J lost 5; bases outside the gene matches: 10. The CDR3 consists of 15 residues. The CDR3 protein is CASRWTGAVGETQYF. CDR3 coding DNA: TGTGCCAGTAGATGGACAGGGGCTGTCGGTGAGACCCAGTACTTC.

V usage is TRBV5-1 and J usage is TRBJ1-4; no firm D call. The CDR3 has 15 residues. Trimming took off 4 bases at V and 7 bases at J, with 17 bases between the two ends. Germline CDR1 reads SGHRS; CDR2 reads YFSETQ. The CDR3 DNA reads TGCGCCAGCAGCCCTGGATGGGCGTCCGGTGAAAAACTGTTTTTT. Encoded protein: CASSPGWASGEKLFF.

This clone was picked up one time. The V and J genes are TRBV9 and TRBJ2-5; D gene ambiguous. Per germline, CDR1 SGDLS and CDR2 YYNGEE. V was clipped by 6 bases and J by 0 bases, with 9 bases between them. The CDR3 has 13 residues. Here the CDR3 DNA reads TGTGCCAGCAACACCAATAACCAAGAGACCCAGTACTTC. As protein: CASNTNNQETQYF.

This clone was recorded at least ten times. The J gene is TRBJ1-6, the V gene TRBV6-1, with D possibly TRBD1 on 5 matching bases. Germline V lookup: CDR1 MNHNS, CDR2 SASEGT. Between the trimmed V and J ends, which lost 3 bases and 7 bases, there was a span of 16 bases. CDR3 length equals 16 residues. This chain's CDR3 is CASSDIPGLPNSPLHF. CDR3 bases: TGTGCCAGCAGTGACATACCGGGACTCCCAAATTCACCCCTCCACTTT.

The J gene is TRBJ2-2, the V gene TRBV6-5, with 7 bases aligning to TRBD1. CDR1 and CDR2 (germline): MNHEY, SVGAGI. V shed 6 bases, J shed 2 bases, and the junction held 6 bases outside the gene matches. The CDR3 spans 15 residues. CDR3 sequence reads: CASSLQGRNTGELFF. In DNA form, the CDR3 reads TGTGCCAGCAGCCTACAGGGGCGAAACACCGGGGAGCTGTTTTTT.

The chain combines TRBV27 with TRBJ2-4; the match to TRBD2 covers 8 bases. V shed 2 bases, J shed 8 bases, and the junction held 11 bases outside the gene matches. The CDR3 extends over 16 amino acids. The germline gives CDR1 MNHEY, CDR2 SMNVEV (reference sequence). Here the CDR3 DNA reads TGTGCCAGCAGTTTACGCCCGGGACTAGTTGGAGACATTCAGTACTTC. This translates into CASSLRPGLVGDIQYF.

The J gene is TRBJ1-1, the V gene TRBV7-3, with D tentatively TRBD1 (6 bases). V lost 6 bases and J 2 bases, leaving 13 bases between the germline ends. This CDR3 spans 14 amino acids. CDR1 SGHTA and CDR2 FQGTGA come from the germline V gene. In nucleotides, the CDR3 is TGTGCCAGCAGACAGGGCACGGGCAACACTGAAGCTTTCTTT. It specifies CASRQGTGNTEAFF.